This T cell receptor beta chain came from a study of cytomegalovirus exposure and HLA in healthy donors. Overall study findings and caveats: Previous analysis showed most TCR beta V segments were productive about 90% or about 30% of the time. Among TCR beta chains, those listed as cytomegalovirus-associated numbered fewer than 200. Reports state that TCR beta sequences accurately predicted most subjects' HLA-A and HLA-B alleles. A missense DCLRE1C variant was associated with V- and J-gene trimming of TCR beta chains in a later analysis, and an independent cohort replicated the association.

Primers for the PCR totalled 60 Vbeta and 13 Jbeta. The data were produced by immunoSEQ multiplex PCR, yet TCRdb's version contains in-frame clones alone and is incomplete. The table lists some 110,000 clones, roughly four fifths of them singletons, with 1.3% in the top ten. With regard to this clone: The antigen is unknown.

The germline V and J ends were trimmed by 1 base and 7 bases, with 15 bases remaining between them. This CDR3 region has 14 residues. The germline V gene encodes CDR1 SGHNT and CDR2 YYREEE (reference sequence). The origin of this receptor is a man in his forties or fifties in good health and CMV-seronegative. The rearrangement uses TRBV5-4 and TRBJ2-7; D possibly corresponds to TRBD1 (6 bases). Sequencing was done on a sample of PBMCs. The CDR3 DNA is TGTGCCAGCAGCTTGTTCACAGGGCACGGAGAGCAGTACTTC. It yields the protein CASSLFTGHGEQYF.